The 24 T cell receptor beta chains below all came from one sample that was sequenced in a study of cytomegalovirus exposure and HLA in healthy donors. The PCR employed 60 Vbeta primers together with 13 Jbeta primers. The data were produced by immunoSEQ multiplex PCR, yet TCRdb's version contains in-frame clones alone and is incomplete. The sample carries 90,000 to 150,000 clones, over 70% recorded once. Sequenced material: PBMCs. The receptors stem from a woman aged 18-29 years in good health and CMV-seronegative.

This clone was found once. The chain carries TRBV7-8 and TRBJ1-1, with a tentative D call TRBD1 (6 bases). V was shortened by 2 bases and J by 0 bases, with 10 bases between the two germline ends. Germline CDR1 and CDR2: SGHVS and FQNEAQ. This CDR3 is 15 amino acids long. The CDR3 here is CASSLLDSLNTEAFF. The CDR3 bases are TGTGCCAGCAGCTTATTGGACAGCTTGAACACTGAAGCTTTCTTT.

A single count supports this clone. This rearrangement joins TRBV5-8 to TRBJ1-2, with 9 bases fitting TRBD1. V trimming: 4 bases; J trimming: 4 bases; junction bases outside the gene matches: 8. Germline V CDR1 and CDR2: SGHTS, YDEGEE. The CDR3 contains 15 residues. In DNA form, the CDR3 reads TGTGCCAGCAGCAAAACCGGGACAGGGTCCTATGGCTACACCTTC. This encodes CASSKTGTGSYGYTF. The full variable domain, rest sourced from reference TRBV5-8 and TRBJ1-2, is EAGVTQSPTHLIKTRGQQATLRCSPISGHTSVYWYQQALGLGLQFLLWYDEGEERNRGNFPPRFSGRQFPNYSSELNVNALELEDSALYLCASSKTGTGSYGYTFGSGTRLTVV.

V gene TRBV6-6 combines with J gene TRBJ1-2, with D tentatively TRBD1 (5 bases). This CDR3 region has 15 residues. V was cut by 6 bases and J by 4 bases, with 18 bases left in between. Germline V gives CDR1 MNHNY, CDR2 SVGAGI (reference sequence). The CDR3 reads CASRDPAGLGYGYTF. As DNA, the CDR3 is TGTGCCAGCAGGGACCCCGCGGGGCTGGGCTATGGCTACACCTTC.

A note on this clone: The junction departs from germline at one end; a sequencing error may be responsible. CDR3 protein: CSSSLSPAGPSNEQFF. In nucleotides, the CDR3 is TGTTCCAGCAGCTTATCCCCAGCGGGGCCCTCCAATGAGCAGTTCTTC. The gene calls are TRBV7-9 and TRBJ2-1, with 7 bases fitting TRBD2. Germline V CDR1 and CDR2: SEHNR, FQNEAQ (reference sequence). There are 16 residues in the CDR3.

This chain joins TRBV6-5 and TRBJ1-2; 8 bases align to TRBD1. The CDR3 is 16 amino acids. From germline, CDR1 is MNHEY and CDR2 SVGAGI. The V gene end was trimmed by 2 bases and the J gene end by 7 bases; junction bases not matched to a gene: 12. The CDR3 region is CASSYAGGQGGSGYTF. CDR3 DNA: TGTGCCAGCAGTTACGCCGGCGGACAGGGAGGCAGTGGCTACACCTTC.

V gene TRBV7-6 combines with J gene TRBJ1-4, with D perhaps TRBD1 (6 bases). From germline, CDR1 is SGHVS and CDR2 FNYEAQ. The CDR3 consists of 16 residues. V was shortened by 8 bases and J by 0 bases, with 16 bases between the two germline ends. CDR3 nucleotides: TGTGCCAGCGGAAAGGACAGCCCCTCAACTAATGAAAAACTGTTTTTT. Translating it yields CASGKDSPSTNEKLFF.

The chain links TRBV2 to TRBJ2-1; 7 nucleotides match TRBD2. J gave up 6 bases and V 6 bases, and 11 bases lay outside the gene matches. Germline CDR1 is SNHLY and CDR2 is FYNNEI. This CDR3 region has 15 residues. CDR3 coding DNA: TGTGCCAGCAGAGGAGAGCAGGCTAGCGGCAATGAGCAGTTCTTC. Translation: CASRGEQASGNEQFF. Filled out from reference TRBV2 and TRBJ2-1, the complete variable domain reads EPEVTQTPSHQVTQMGQEVILRCVPISNHLYFYWYRQILGQKVEFLVSFYNNEISEKSEIFDDQFSVERPDGSNFTLKIRSTKLEDSAMYFCASRGEQASGNEQFFGPGTRLTVL.

This chain uses TRBV6-5 with TRBJ1-2; D remains unclear. The V gene lost 6 bases and the J gene lost 4 bases, with 6 bases spanning the gap. Germline CDR1 is MNHEY and CDR2 is SVGAGI. CDR3 length equals 11 residues. Here the CDR3 reads CASRGSYGYTF. The CDR3 region has the DNA TGTGCCAGCAGGGGCAGCTATGGCTACACCTTC.

This rearrangement joins TRBV18 to TRBJ1-3; tentative D call: TRBD1 (5 bases). Trimming cost V 0 bases and J 2 bases, with 11 bases left between them. This CDR3 has 16 residues. The germline V gene has CDR1 KGHSH and CDR2 LQKENI. The CDR3 nucleotides read TGTGCCAGCTCACCACCGGAGGGCAGGGCTGGAAACACCATATATTTT. Translating gives CASSPPEGRAGNTIYF.

The V and J genes are TRBV25-1 and TRBJ1-2; tentatively, D is TRBD1 (5 bases). V was shortened by 2 bases and J by 0 bases, with 16 bases between the two germline ends. Germline values: CDR1 MGHDK, CDR2 SYGVNS. The length of the CDR3 is 17 residues. The CDR3: CASSERGGIGANYGYTF. The CDR3 nucleotides are TGTGCCAGCAGTGAAAGGGGAGGGATCGGAGCTAACTATGGCTACACCTTC.

The chain uses TRBV19 and TRBJ2-7, with D tentatively TRBD1 (5 bases). Germline V gene lookup returns CDR1 LNHDA and CDR2 SQIVND (reference sequence). This CDR3 is built from 14 residues. V gave up 3 bases and J gave up 3 bases, with 12 bases separating them. As DNA, the CDR3 is TGTGCCAGTAGTATGGGCAGGGTGGACTACGAGCAGTACTTC. Translation: CASSMGRVDYEQYF. Using reference TRBV19 and TRBJ2-7 for the parts outside the CDR3, the full variable domain is DGGITQSPKYLFRKEGQNVTLSCEQNLNHDAMYWYRQDPGQGLRLIYYSQIVNDFQKGDIAEGYSVSREKKESFPLTVTSAQKNPTAFYLCASSMGRVDYEQYFGPGTRLTVT.

The V gene is TRBV5-1, the J gene TRBJ1-1; D remains unclear. CDR1 and CDR2 from the germline V gene are SGHRS and YFSETQ. The length of the CDR3 is 13 residues. Trimming cost V 1 base and J 3 bases, with 7 bases left between them. The CDR3 protein is CASSLLGDTEAFF. CDR3 sequence (DNA): TGCGCCAGCAGCTTGTTAGGAGACACTGAAGCTTTCTTT. Drawing the rest from reference TRBV5-1 and TRBJ1-1, the complete variable domain is KAGVTQTPRYLIKTRGQQVTLSCSPISGHRSVSWYQQTPGQGLQFLFEYFSETQRNKGNFPGRFSGRQFSNSRSEMNVSTLELGDSALYLCASSLLGDTEAFFGQGTRLTVV.

The chain has TRBV7-9 and TRBJ1-2; D gene ambiguous. This CDR3 has 14 residues. Trimming cost V 2 bases and J 8 bases, with 15 bases left between them. Germline-derived CDR1 and CDR2 are SEHNR and FQNEAQ (reference sequence). CDR3 protein: CASSLTSVGGGYTF. The CDR3 DNA is TGTGCCAGCAGCTTAACATCGGTAGGAGGGGGCTACACCTTC.

The chain uses TRBV27 and TRBJ2-1; 9 nucleotides line up with TRBD2. This CDR3 region has 15 residues. With 3 bases clipped from V and 10 bases from J, the junction kept 10 bases outside the gene matches. The germline V gene has CDR1 MNHEY and CDR2 SMNVEV (reference sequence). DNA for the CDR3: TGTGCCAGCAGTTTGAGGGGCGGGGGGGTCGCGGAGCAGTTCTTC. Translating gives CASSLRGGGVAEQFF.

This clone was recorded once. The chain combines TRBV4-1 with TRBJ2-7; 8 bases are shared with TRBD2. J was trimmed by 5 bases and V by 0 bases; bases with no gene match: 12. The CDR3 covers 17 residues. Per germline, CDR1 MGHRA and CDR2 YSYEKL. The CDR3 is CASSQDTTRGVKDEQYF. The CDR3 DNA follows: TGCGCCAGCAGCCAAGATACCACGCGGGGGGTAAAGGACGAGCAGTACTTC.

The chain carries TRBV5-4 and TRBJ2-3, with 9 bases that match TRBD2. Germline V gene data show CDR1 as SGHNT and CDR2 as YYREEE (reference sequence). With V trimmed by 4 bases and J by 2 bases, 5 bases remained unmatched. The CDR3 totals 15 residues. The CDR3 DNA is TGTGCCAGCAGCCGTAGCGGGAGCGACACAGATACGCAGTATTTT. Translated, it gives CASSRSGSDTDTQYF.

V is TRBV2 and J is TRBJ2-5; 8 bases line up with TRBD1. The J call may be in error: the DNA end matches TRBJ2-7 better. The CDR3 totals 13 residues. Germline loops: CDR1 SNHLY, CDR2 FYNNEI. CDR3 sequence: CASSGQGKSEQYF. DNA for the CDR3: TGTGCCAGCAGTGGACAGGGGAAGTCCGAGCAGTACTTC.

This rearrangement joins TRBV7-9 to TRBJ1-1, with a tentative D call TRBD1 (6 bases). Trimming took 2 bases from V and 3 from J, leaving 16 bases between them. This CDR3 region has 16 residues. CDR1 is SEHNR and CDR2 is FQNEAQ in the germline V gene (reference sequence). The CDR3 DNA reads TGTGCCAGCAGCTTAATTGGGAGTTGGACAGACACTGAAGCTTTCTTT. Translation gives CASSLIGSWTDTEAFF.

CDR3 sequence: CASAWSGVTEAFF. The CDR3 nucleotides read TGTGCCAGCGCGTGGTCAGGGGTGACTGAAGCTTTCTTT. The chain uses TRBV5-6 and TRBJ1-1, with D possibly matching TRBD1 (6 bases). Germline V gene data show CDR1 as SGHDT and CDR2 as YYEEEE. The CDR3 is made up of 13 amino acids. V was shortened by 7 bases and J by 5 bases, with 15 bases between the two germline ends.

The rearrangement joins TRBV25-1 to TRBJ1-2; a weak D match, TRBD1 (5 bases). Germline V gives CDR1 MGHDK, CDR2 SYGVNS. There are 14 residues in the CDR3. Trimming cost V 3 bases and J 7 bases, with 15 bases left between them. CDR3 loop: CASSESGIGGGYTF. The CDR3 bases are TGTGCCAGCAGTGAGTCAGGGATTGGCGGTGGCTACACCTTC.

The chain joins TRBV2 to TRBJ2-6; tentatively, D is TRBD1 (6 bases). With 11 bases removed from V and 6 bases from J, the gap between germline ends came to 14 bases. Germline V gene data show CDR1 as SNHLY and CDR2 as FYNNEI. The CDR3 covers 13 residues. CDR3 sequence (DNA): TGTGCCTCCCAGGGGCAGCAGGCCAACGTCCTGACTTTC. Its protein product is CASQGQQANVLTF.

The chain recombines TRBV7-2 with TRBJ2-3; maybe TRBD1 (6 bases). The CDR3 totals 13 residues. V dropped 5 bases and J dropped 5 bases, with 11 bases sitting between them. Germline V gene lookup returns CDR1 SGHTA and CDR2 FQGNSA. CDR3: CASSRPTGDTQYF. CDR3 coding DNA: TGTGCCAGCAGCCGCCCGACAGGAGATACGCAGTATTTT.

This chain connects TRBV21-1 to TRBJ1-5; the D call TRBD1 from the table was never checked on the DNA. TRBV21-1 is annotated as a pseudogene. This CDR3 is built from 15 residues. CDR3 in amino acids: CASSCGQGPKGPQHF. CDR3 in DNA: TGTGCCAGCAGCTGCGGACAGGGGCCAAAGGGGCCCCAGCATTTT.

The rearrangement uses TRBV29-1 and TRBJ1-1; D is possibly TRBD1 (6 bases). The length of the CDR3 is 13 residues. V lost 5 bases and J lost 1, with 11 bases in between. Germline lookup yields CDR1 SQVTM and CDR2 ANQGSEA. The CDR3 DNA reads TGCAGCGTTACAGGGATTTCGAACACTGAAGCTTTCTTT. Its protein is CSVTGISNTEAFF.